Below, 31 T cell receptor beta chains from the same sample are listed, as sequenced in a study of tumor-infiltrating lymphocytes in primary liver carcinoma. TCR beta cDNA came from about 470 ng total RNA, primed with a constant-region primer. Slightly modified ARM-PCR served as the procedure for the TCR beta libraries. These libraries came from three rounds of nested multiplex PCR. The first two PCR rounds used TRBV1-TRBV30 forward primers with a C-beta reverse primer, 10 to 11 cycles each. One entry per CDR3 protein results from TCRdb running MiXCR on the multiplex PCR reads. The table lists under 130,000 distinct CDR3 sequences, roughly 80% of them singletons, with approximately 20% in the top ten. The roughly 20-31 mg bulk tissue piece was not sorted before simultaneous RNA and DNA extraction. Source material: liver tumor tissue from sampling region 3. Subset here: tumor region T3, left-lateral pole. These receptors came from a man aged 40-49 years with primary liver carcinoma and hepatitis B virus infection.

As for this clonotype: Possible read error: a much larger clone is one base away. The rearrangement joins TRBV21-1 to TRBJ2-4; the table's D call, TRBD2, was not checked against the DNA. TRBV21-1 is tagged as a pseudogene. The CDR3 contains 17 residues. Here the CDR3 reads CASSNTVPSGRGNIQYF. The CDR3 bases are TGTGCCAGCAGCAACACGGTTCCTAGCGGGAGAGGAAACATTCAGTACTTC.

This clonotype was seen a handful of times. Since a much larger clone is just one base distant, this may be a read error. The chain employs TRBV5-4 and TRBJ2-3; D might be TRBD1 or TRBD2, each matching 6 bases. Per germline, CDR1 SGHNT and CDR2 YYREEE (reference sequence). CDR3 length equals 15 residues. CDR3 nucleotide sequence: TGTGCCAACAGCCGCCCCGGGGGCGGGACAGATACGCAGTATTTT. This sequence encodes CANSRPGGGTDTQYF. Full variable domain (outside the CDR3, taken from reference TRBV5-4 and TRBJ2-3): ETGVTQSPTHLIKTRGQQVTLRCSSQSGHNTVSWYQQALGQGPQFIFQYYREEENGRGNFPPRFSGLQFPNYSSELNVNALELDDSALYLCANSRPGGGTDTQYFGPGTRLTVL.

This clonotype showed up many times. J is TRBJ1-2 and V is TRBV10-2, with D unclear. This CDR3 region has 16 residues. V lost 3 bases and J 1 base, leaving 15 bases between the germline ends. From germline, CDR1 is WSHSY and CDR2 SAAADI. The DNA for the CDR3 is TGCGCCAGCAGTGAATTAGGCAGCCTGAGTAACTATGGCTACACCTTC. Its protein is CASSELGSLSNYGYTF.

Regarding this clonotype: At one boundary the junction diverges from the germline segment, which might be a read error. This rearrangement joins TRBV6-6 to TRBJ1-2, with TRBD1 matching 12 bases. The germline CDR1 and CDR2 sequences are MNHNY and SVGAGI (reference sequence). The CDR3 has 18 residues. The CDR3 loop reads CASSFLGTGGAEDYGHTF. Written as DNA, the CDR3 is TGTGCCAGCAGTTTTTTGGGGACAGGGGGCGCAGAGGACTATGGCCACACCTTC.

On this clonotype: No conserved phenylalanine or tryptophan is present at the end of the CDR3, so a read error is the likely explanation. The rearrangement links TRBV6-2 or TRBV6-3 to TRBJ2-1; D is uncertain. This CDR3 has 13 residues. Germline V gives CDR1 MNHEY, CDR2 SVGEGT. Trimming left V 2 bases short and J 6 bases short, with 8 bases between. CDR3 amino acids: CASSYLLRNEQFL. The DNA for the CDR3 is TGTGCCAGCAGTTACCTGTTGCGCAATGAGCAGTTCTTA.

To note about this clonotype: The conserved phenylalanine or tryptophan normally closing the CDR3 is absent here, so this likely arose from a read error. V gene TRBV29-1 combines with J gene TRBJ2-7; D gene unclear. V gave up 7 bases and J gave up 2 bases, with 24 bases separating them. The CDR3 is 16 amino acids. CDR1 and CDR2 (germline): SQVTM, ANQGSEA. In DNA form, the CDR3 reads TGCAGCGCCATGACATCTGAGATAGGCACTCCCTACGAGCAGTACATC. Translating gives CSAMTSEIGTPYEQYI.

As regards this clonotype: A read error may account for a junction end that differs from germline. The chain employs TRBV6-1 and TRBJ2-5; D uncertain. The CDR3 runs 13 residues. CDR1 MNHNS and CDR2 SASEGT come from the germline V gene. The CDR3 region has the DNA TGTGCCAGCAGTGAGGGGAAGCAAGAGGCCCAGTACTTC. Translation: CASSEGKQEAQYF.

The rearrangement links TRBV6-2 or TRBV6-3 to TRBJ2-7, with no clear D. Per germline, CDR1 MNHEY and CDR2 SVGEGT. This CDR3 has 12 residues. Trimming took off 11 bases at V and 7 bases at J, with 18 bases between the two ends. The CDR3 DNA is TGTGCCTGTAGTTACTCGATCTATGAGCAGTACTTC. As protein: CACSYSIYEQYF.

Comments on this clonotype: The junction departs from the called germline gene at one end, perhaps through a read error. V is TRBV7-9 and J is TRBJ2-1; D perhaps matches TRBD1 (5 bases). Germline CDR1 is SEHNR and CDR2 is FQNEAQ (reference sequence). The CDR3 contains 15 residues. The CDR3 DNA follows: TGTGCCAACGGTGACAGTTTATCCGAAAACAATGAGCAGCTCTTC. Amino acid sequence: CANGDSLSENNEQLF.

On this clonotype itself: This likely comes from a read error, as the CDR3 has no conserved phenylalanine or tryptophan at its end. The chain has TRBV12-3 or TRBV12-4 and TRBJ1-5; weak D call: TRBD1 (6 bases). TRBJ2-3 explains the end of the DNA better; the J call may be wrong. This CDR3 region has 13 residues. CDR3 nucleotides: TGTGCCAGCAGTCGGACAGTAGATCAGCCCCAGTATTAT. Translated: CASSRTVDQPQYY.

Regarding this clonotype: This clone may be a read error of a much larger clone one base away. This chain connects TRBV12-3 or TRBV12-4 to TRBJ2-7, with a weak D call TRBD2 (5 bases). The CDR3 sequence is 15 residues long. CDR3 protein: CTSSSTLSATYEQYF. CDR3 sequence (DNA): TGTACCAGCAGTTCAACCCTTAGCGCTACCTACGAGCAGTACTTC.

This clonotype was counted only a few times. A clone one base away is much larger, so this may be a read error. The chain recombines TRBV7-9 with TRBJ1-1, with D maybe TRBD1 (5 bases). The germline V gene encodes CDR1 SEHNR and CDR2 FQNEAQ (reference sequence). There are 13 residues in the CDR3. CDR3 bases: TGTGCCAGCAGCTTAGTATCGGACACTGAAGCTTCCTTT. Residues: CASSLVSDTEASF.

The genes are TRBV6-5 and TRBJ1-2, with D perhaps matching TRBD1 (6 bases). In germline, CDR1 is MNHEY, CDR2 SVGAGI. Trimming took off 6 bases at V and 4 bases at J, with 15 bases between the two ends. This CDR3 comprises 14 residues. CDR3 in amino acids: CASSLSGVGYGYTF. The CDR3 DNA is TGTGCCAGCAGCCTGTCAGGGGTGGGCTATGGCTACACCTTC.

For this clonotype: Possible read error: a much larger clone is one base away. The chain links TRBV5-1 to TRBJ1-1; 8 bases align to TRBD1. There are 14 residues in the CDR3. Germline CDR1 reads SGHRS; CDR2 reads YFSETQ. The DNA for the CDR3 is TGCGCCTGCAGCTTGGCCAGGGGGCGGACTGAAGCTTTCTTT. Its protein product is CACSLARGRTEAFF.

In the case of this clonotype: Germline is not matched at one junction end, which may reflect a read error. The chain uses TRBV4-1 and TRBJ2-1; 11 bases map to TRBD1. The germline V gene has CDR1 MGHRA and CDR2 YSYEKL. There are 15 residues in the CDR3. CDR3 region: CVSGQGQGAWNEQFF. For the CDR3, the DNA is TGCGTCAGCGGCCAAGGACAGGGGGCTTGGAATGAGCAGTTCTTC.

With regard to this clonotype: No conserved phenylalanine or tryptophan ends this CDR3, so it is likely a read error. Written as DNA, the CDR3 is TGTGCCAGCAGCTCATGGGGACTAATGCGGACAACCGGGGAGCTGTTTTTG. Translation gives CASSSWGLMRTTGELFL. This chain connects TRBV5-6 to TRBJ2-2; 7 bases line up with TRBD2. The CDR3 totals 17 residues. J was trimmed by 5 bases and V by 3 bases; bases with no gene match: 13. CDR1 is SGHDT and CDR2 is YYEEEE in the germline V gene.

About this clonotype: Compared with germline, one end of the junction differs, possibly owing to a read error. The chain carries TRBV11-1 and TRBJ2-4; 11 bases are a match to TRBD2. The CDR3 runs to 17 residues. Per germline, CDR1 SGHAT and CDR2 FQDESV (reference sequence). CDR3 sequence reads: CTSNFPETSGTINIQYF. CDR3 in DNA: TGTACCAGCAACTTTCCCGAGACTAGCGGGACCATAAACATTCAGTACTTC. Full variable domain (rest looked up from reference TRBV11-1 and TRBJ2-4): EAEVAQSPRYKITEKSQAVAFWCDPISGHATLYWYRQILGQGPELLVQFQDESVVDDSQLPKDRFSAERLKGVDSTLKIQPAELGDSAMYLCTSNFPETSGTINIQYFGAGTRLSVL.

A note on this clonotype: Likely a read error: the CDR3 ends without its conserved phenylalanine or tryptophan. The CDR3 spells CASSQGRAAGSPLHY. Here the CDR3 DNA reads TGTGCCAGCAGCCAAGGAAGGGCGGCGGGATCACCCCTCCACTAC. The rearrangement links TRBV14 to TRBJ1-6; D is unclear. From germline, CDR1 is SGHDN and CDR2 FVKESK. The CDR3 covers 15 residues. Trimming removed 1 base from V and 10 bases from J, with 14 bases in between.

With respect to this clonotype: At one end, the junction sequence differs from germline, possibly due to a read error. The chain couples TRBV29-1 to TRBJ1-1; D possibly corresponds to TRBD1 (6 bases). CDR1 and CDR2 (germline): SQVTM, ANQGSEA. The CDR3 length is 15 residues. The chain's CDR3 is CSVAGGWGMNTETFF. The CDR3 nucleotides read TGCAGCGTTGCCGGGGGCTGGGGTATGAACACTGAAACTTTCTTT. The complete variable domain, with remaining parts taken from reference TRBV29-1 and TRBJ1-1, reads SAVISQKPSRDICQRGTSLTIQCQVDSQVTMMFWYRQQPGQSLTLIATANQGSEATYESGFVIDKFPISRPNLTFSTLTVSNMSPEDSSIYLCSVAGGWGMNTETFFGQGTRLTVV.

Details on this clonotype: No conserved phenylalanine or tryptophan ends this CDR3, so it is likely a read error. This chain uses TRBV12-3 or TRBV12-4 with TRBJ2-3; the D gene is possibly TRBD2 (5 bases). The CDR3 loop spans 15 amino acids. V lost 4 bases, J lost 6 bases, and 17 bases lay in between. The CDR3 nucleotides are TGTGCCAGCAGTTCCGATTGGACTGTTGGGGATACGCAGTATTCT. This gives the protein CASSSDWTVGDTQYS.

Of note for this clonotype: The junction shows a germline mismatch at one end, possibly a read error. CDR3: CASSQDPYSEHNEHFF. CDR3 sequence (DNA): TGCGCCAGCAGCCAAGATCCATACTCAGAACACAATGAGCATTTCTTC. J is TRBJ2-1 and V is TRBV4-3; D uncertain. CDR1 and CDR2 from the germline V gene are LGHNA and YSLEER. This CDR3 region has 16 residues.

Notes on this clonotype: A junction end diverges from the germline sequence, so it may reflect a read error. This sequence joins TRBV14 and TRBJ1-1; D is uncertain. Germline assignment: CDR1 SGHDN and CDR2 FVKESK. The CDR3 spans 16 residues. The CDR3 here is CVSSREHERMNNEAFF. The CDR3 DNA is TGTGTCAGCAGCCGGGAACACGAGAGAATGAACAATGAAGCTTTCTTT.

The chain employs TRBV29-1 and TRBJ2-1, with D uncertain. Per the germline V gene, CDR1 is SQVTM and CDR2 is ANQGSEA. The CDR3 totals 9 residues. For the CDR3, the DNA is TGCTGCGATGAGAATGAGCAGTTCTTC. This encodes CCDENEQFF.

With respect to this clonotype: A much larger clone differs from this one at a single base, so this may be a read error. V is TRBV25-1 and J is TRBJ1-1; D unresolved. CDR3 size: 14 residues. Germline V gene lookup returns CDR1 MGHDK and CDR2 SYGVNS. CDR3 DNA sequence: TGTGCCAGCAGTGAAGTAGGAGGGAACATTGAAGCTTTCTTT. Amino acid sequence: CASSEVGGNIEAFF. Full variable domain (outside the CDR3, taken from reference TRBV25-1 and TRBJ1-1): EADIYQTPRYLVIGTGKKITLECSQTMGHDKMYWYQQDPGMELHLIHYSYGVNSTEKGDLSSESTVSRIRTEHFPLTLESARPSHTSQYLCASSEVGGNIEAFFGQGTRLTVV.

The CDR3 is CASSISGTDTQYF. The CDR3 DNA sequence: TGTGCCAGCAGTATTAGTGGCACAGATACGCAGTATTTT. The gene calls are TRBV12-3 or TRBV12-4 and TRBJ2-3; D is unclear. CDR3 size: 13 residues. V lost 5 bases and J 1 base, leaving 7 bases between the germline ends.

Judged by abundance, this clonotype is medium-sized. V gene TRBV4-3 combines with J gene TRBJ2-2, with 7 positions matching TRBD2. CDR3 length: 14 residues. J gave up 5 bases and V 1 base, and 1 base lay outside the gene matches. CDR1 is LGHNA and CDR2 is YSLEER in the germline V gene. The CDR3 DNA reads TGCGCCAGCAGCCAAGTGGGGGGGACCGGGGAGCTGTTTTTT. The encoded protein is CASSQVGGTGELFF.

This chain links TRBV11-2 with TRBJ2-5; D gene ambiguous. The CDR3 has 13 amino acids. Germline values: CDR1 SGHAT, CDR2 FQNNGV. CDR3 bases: TGTGATAGCAGCGTAGGGTTGGGGGAGACCCAGTACTTC. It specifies CDSSVGLGETQYF.

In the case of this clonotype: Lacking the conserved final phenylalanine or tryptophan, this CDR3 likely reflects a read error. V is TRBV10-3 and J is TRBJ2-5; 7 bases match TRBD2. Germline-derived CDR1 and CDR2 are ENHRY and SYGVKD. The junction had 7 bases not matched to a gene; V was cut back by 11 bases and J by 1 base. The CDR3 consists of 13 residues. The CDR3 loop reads CASQRGLQETQYS. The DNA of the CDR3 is TGTGCCTCCCAGCGGGGCCTCCAAGAGACCCAGTACTCC.

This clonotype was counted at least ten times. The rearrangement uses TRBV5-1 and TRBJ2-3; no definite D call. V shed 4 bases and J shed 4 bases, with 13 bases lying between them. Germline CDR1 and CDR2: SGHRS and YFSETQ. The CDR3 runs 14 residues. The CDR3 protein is CASSQEWLADTQYF. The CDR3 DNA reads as TGCGCCAGCAGCCAGGAGTGGTTGGCAGATACGCAGTATTTT.

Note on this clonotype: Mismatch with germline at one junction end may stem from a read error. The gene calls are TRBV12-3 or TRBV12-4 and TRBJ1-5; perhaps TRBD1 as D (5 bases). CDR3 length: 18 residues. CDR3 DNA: TGTGCCAGCAGCCCCGCCCTTTGGGACGGTAATAGCAATCAGCTCCAGCATTTT. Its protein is CASSPALWDGNSNQLQHF.

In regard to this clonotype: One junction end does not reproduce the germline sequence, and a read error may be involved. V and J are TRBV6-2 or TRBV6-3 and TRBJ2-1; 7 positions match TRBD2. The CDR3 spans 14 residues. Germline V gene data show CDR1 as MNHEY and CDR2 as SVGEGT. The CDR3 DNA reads TGTGCCAGCAGTGGTCTAGCGGAGAACAATGCGCAGTTCTTC. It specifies CASSGLAENNAQFF.